The 7 T cell receptor beta chains below come from one sample, sequenced in a study of control samples from healthy donors and cancer patients. Sequenced by immunoSEQ multiplex PCR; TCRdb stores in-frame clones only, minus some. The sample gives 90,000 to 140,000 clones, around four fifths of which show up once; roughly 13% is in the top ten. The sample comprised blood. These receptors were collected from a woman between 50 and 59 years old in good health.

This clone was observed once. CDR3 sequence (DNA): TGTGCCAGCAGCTTGGCGCAGGTCCAAGAGACCCAGTACTTC. It specifies CASSLAQVQETQYF. The rearrangement joins TRBV5-4 to TRBJ2-5; D is unresolved. The germline V and J ends were trimmed by 0 bases and 1 base, with 7 bases remaining between them. The CDR3 loop spans 14 amino acids. Looked up from germline, CDR1 is SGHNT and CDR2 is YYREEE (reference sequence).

This chain connects TRBV7-8 to TRBJ1-1; tentative D call: TRBD1 (6 bases). The CDR3 totals 15 residues. V gave up 4 bases and J gave up 0 bases, with 12 bases separating them. Germline V gene data show CDR1 as SGHVS and CDR2 as FQNEAQ. Here the CDR3 DNA reads TGTGCCAGCAGCTCGCGGACAGTAATGAACACTGAAGCTTTCTTT. Translated, it gives CASSSRTVMNTEAFF.

The V and J genes are TRBV27 and TRBJ1-1; tentative D call: TRBD1 (6 bases). Trimming cost V 5 bases and J 6 bases, with 19 bases left between them. The CDR3 totals 15 residues. CDR1 is MNHEY, CDR2 SMNVEV, per germline (reference sequence). In DNA, the CDR3 is TGTGCCAGCAGTGAACGGGACATCTTGGTAGCTGAAGCTTTCTTT. It encodes CASSERDILVAEAFF.

The chain carries TRBV6-2 or TRBV6-3 and TRBJ1-1, with 9 bases aligning to TRBD1. After removal of 0 bases from V and 5 bases from J, the junction contained 13 bases not matched to a gene. The CDR3 loop spans 18 amino acids. The germline gives CDR1 MNHEY, CDR2 SVGEGT. The CDR3 nucleotides read TGTGCCAGCAGTTACTCTGGATGGACAGGGGTGGGTCGAACTGAAGCTTTCTTT. Translating it yields CASSYSGWTGVGRTEAFF.

In its sample, this clone was seen a few times. Here the CDR3 DNA reads TGTGCCAGCAGTCTAGGGACAGGGGGCAACTATGGCTACACCTTC. Its protein product is CASSLGTGGNYGYTF. V is TRBV27 and J is TRBJ1-2; 12 bases map to TRBD1. The germline V gene encodes CDR1 MNHEY and CDR2 SMNVEV (reference sequence). Losses at the gene ends were 5 bases for V and 2 bases for J; bases not matched to a gene: 3. The CDR3 extends over 15 amino acids.

The J gene is TRBJ2-2, the V gene TRBV28, with 7 bases lining up with TRBD1. Trimming cost V 5 bases and J 6 bases; bases outside gene matches: 12. This CDR3 has 16 residues. Germline V gene sequence: CDR1 MDHEN, CDR2 SYDVKM. The CDR3 loop reads CASSLHPGQTAGELFF. The DNA of the CDR3 is TGTGCCAGCAGTCTCCACCCGGGACAGACCGCCGGGGAGCTGTTTTTT.

This chain joins TRBV7-9 and TRBJ2-7, with D possibly matching TRBD1 (5 bases). In germline, CDR1 is SEHNR, CDR2 FQNEAQ (reference sequence). The V end lost 5 bases, the J end lost 4 bases, and 9 bases lay between the germline ends. This CDR3 has 12 amino acids. The CDR3 nucleotides are TGTGCCAGCAGCGGAACAGGATACGAGCAGTACTTC. Encoded protein: CASSGTGYEQYF.